Presented here are 26 T cell receptor beta chains from one specimen sequenced in a study of a mutant IDH1 vaccine in newly diagnosed glioma. Clones were read by immunoSEQ multiplex PCR, and TCRdb kept only the in-frame ones, dropping some. Seen here are 55,000 to 65,000 clones, roughly 76% observed once, and the top ten hold over 4.5%. Their cognate antigens are unknown. The time point is: week 47, end of study. The study gave 300 ug of mutant IDH1 20-mer peptide per vaccine dose, with topical imiquimod. Material: PBMCs, obtained from a glioma patient whose treatment included an IDH1 peptide vaccine. Receptors were obtained from a man over 45 with glioma.

This chain connects TRBV6-5 to TRBJ2-7; TRBD1 or TRBD2 may be the D gene (6 bases each). This CDR3 region has 13 residues. Deletions cut 6 bases from V and 7 bases from J, with 16 bases between. Germline V gene data show CDR1 as MNHEY and CDR2 as SVGAGI. For the CDR3, the DNA is TGTGCCAGCAGAGCCTTCGGGGGCGGGGAGCAGTACTTC. It translates to CASRAFGGGEQYF.

The chain employs TRBV19 and TRBJ1-2; no definite D call. The CDR3 has 14 residues. Germline V gene lookup returns CDR1 LNHDA and CDR2 SQIVND (reference sequence). V was pared by 3 bases and J by 5 bases, with 13 bases between. CDR3 loop: CASSMGPGGYGYTF. The CDR3 region has the DNA TGTGCCAGTAGTATGGGCCCCGGAGGATATGGCTACACCTTC.

The chain joins TRBV10-2 to TRBJ1-4; 9 bases align to TRBD1. With V trimmed by 3 bases and J by 8 bases, 7 bases remained unmatched. Looked up from germline, CDR1 is WSHSY and CDR2 is SAAADI. This CDR3 has 15 residues. CDR3 protein: CASSDPGTGKEKLFF. DNA of the CDR3: TGCGCCAGCAGTGACCCCGGGACAGGGAAGGAAAAACTGTTTTTT.

The chain is built from TRBV7-9 and TRBJ2-3, with 9 bases identical to TRBD1. Germline CDR1 and CDR2: SEHNR and FQNEAQ (reference sequence). CDR3 length: 15 residues. The J segment lost 6 bases and the V segment lost 2 bases, leaving 6 bases of the junction unmatched. The CDR3 DNA follows: TGTGCCAGCAGCTTAAGGGACAGGGCAGTCGATACGCAGTATTTT. As protein: CASSLRDRAVDTQYF.

V gene TRBV6-5 combines with J gene TRBJ1-1; TRBD1 might be the D (5 bases). The germline CDR1 and CDR2 sequences are MNHEY and SVGAGI. Trimming took off 0 bases at V and 11 bases at J, with 10 bases between the two ends. CDR3 size: 12 residues. CDR3 protein: CASSYSGGRAFF. The CDR3 DNA reads TGTGCCAGCAGTTACTCGGGGGGAAGGGCTTTCTTT.

The chain is built from TRBV4-2 and TRBJ2-7, with D hard to call. Trimming left V 0 bases short and J 0 bases short, with 6 bases between. Germline V gene sequence: CDR1 LGHNA, CDR2 YNFKEQ. The CDR3 runs to 14 residues. The CDR3 DNA reads TGTGCCAGCAGCCAAGACGAGATCTCCTACGAGCAGTACTTC. This gives the protein CASSQDEISYEQYF.

The V gene is TRBV27, the J gene TRBJ1-5; TRBD1 agrees at 8 bases. V was clipped by 3 bases and J by 7 bases; unmatched bases: 14. The CDR3 is 17 amino acids. The germline gives CDR1 MNHEY, CDR2 SMNVEV (reference sequence). The CDR3, as DNA: TGTGCCAGCAGTTTGAGATTGAACAGGGGGATGTTACAGCCCCAGCATTTT. It encodes CASSLRLNRGMLQPQHF.

The chain couples TRBV6-5 to TRBJ2-7; D is unresolved. CDR1 and CDR2 (germline): MNHEY, SVGAGI. The CDR3 is made up of 15 amino acids. V was cut by 0 bases and J by 5 bases, with 14 bases left in between. CDR3 coding DNA: TGTGCCAGCAGTTACTCGGGCAGGAGCTTGGACGAGCAGTACTTC. Encoded protein: CASSYSGRSLDEQYF.

The rearrangement uses TRBV6-5 and TRBJ1-2; D remains unclear. The CDR3 contains 14 residues. From germline, CDR1 is MNHEY and CDR2 SVGAGI. V lost 0 bases, J lost 4 bases, and 9 bases lay in between. The CDR3 DNA reads as TGTGCCAGCAGTTACTCGATGGTAGGCTATGGCTACACCTTC. Translating it yields CASSYSMVGYGYTF.

V usage is TRBV30 and J usage is TRBJ1-1; D gene ambiguous. CDR1 is GTSNPN and CDR2 is SVGIG in the germline V gene (reference sequence). This CDR3 region has 13 residues. V was pared by 5 bases and J by 5 bases, with 15 bases between. The CDR3 here is CAWALERRTEAFF. For the CDR3, the DNA is TGTGCCTGGGCCTTGGAGAGGAGGACTGAAGCTTTCTTT.

The genes are TRBV7-9 and TRBJ2-2, with D possibly matching TRBD1 (5 bases). There are 15 residues in the CDR3. Germline loops: CDR1 SEHNR, CDR2 FQNEAQ (reference sequence). V shed 3 bases and J shed 7 bases, with 15 bases lying between them. The CDR3 DNA follows: TGTGCCAGCAGCTTGAGACAGTCCCTGGGCGGGGAGCTGTTTTTT. This sequence encodes CASSLRQSLGGELFF.

The CDR3 region is CASSLGDYNTDTQYF. For the CDR3, the DNA is TGTGCCAGCAGCTTAGGAGACTACAACACAGATACGCAGTATTTT. The gene calls are TRBV7-9 and TRBJ2-3; the D gene is possibly TRBD2 (5 bases). The CDR3 totals 15 residues. In germline, CDR1 is SEHNR, CDR2 FQNEAQ (reference sequence). V dropped 1 base and J dropped 2 bases, with 10 bases sitting between them. Looking up the rest from reference TRBV7-9 and TRBJ2-3 gives the full variable domain: DTGVSQNPRHKITKRGQNVTFRCDPISEHNRLYWYRQTLGQGPEFLTYFQNEAQLEKSRLLSDRFSAERPKGSFSTLEIQRTEQGDSAMYLCASSLGDYNTDTQYFGPGTRLTVL.

V is TRBV2 and J is TRBJ2-2; no clear D. V was cut by 7 bases and J by 8 bases, with 17 bases left in between. CDR3 size: 14 residues. Germline values: CDR1 SNHLY, CDR2 FYNNEI. The CDR3 reads CASKGRTAGGELFF. CDR3 DNA sequence: TGTGCCAGCAAGGGCAGAACCGCAGGAGGGGAGCTGTTTTTT.

This chain joins TRBV15 and TRBJ1-2; D ambiguous. The CDR3 sequence is 15 residues long. The germline V and J ends were trimmed by 0 bases and 0 bases, with 8 bases remaining between them. CDR1 and CDR2 from the germline V gene are LNHNV and YYDKDF (reference sequence). The CDR3 DNA reads as TGTGCCACCAGCAGAGATAAGTCAGCTAACTATGGCTACACCTTC. As protein: CATSRDKSANYGYTF.

V usage is TRBV4-3 and J usage is TRBJ2-7, with 8 bases fitting TRBD2. In germline, CDR1 is LGHNA, CDR2 YSLEER. Unmatched junction bases numbered 7, after V lost 0 bases and J lost 6 bases. This CDR3 comprises 15 residues. CDR3 sequence: CASSQDSGGEGEQYF. The CDR3 DNA reads TGCGCCAGCAGCCAAGATTCGGGGGGGGAGGGCGAGCAGTACTTC.

The chain couples TRBV7-8 to TRBJ1-1; D is perhaps TRBD1 (5 bases). Germline V gives CDR1 SGHVS, CDR2 FQNEAQ. This CDR3 is built from 14 residues. V lost 5 bases and J lost 1, with 11 bases in between. The DNA of the CDR3 is TGTGCCAGCAGCCCCCGGGACCAGAACACTGAAGCTTTCTTT. Residues: CASSPRDQNTEAFF.

The chain couples TRBV30 to TRBJ1-4; no firm D call. Trimming cost V 1 base and J 6 bases, with 3 bases left between them. The CDR3 is 11 residues long. The V gene's germline CDR1 is GTSNPN and CDR2 SVGIG (reference sequence). The CDR3 is CAWSGDEKLFF. CDR3 nucleotide sequence: TGTGCCTGGAGTGGAGATGAAAAACTGTTTTTT.

V usage is TRBV13 and J usage is TRBJ2-7; D is possibly TRBD1 (5 bases). The CDR3 spans 15 residues. Trimming removed 1 base at V and 1 base at J, with 11 bases between. Germline CDR1 is PRHDT and CDR2 is FYEKMQ (reference sequence). CDR3 sequence reads: CASSLDAGRSYEQYF. CDR3 DNA sequence: TGTGCCAGCAGCTTAGACGCAGGGCGGTCCTACGAGCAGTACTTC.

This rearrangement joins TRBV9 to TRBJ2-3, with D uncertain. The germline gives CDR1 SGDLS, CDR2 YYNGEE. The CDR3 runs to 15 residues. V was pared by 0 bases and J by 0 bases, with 8 bases between. This CDR3 reads CASSVGQPSTDTQYF. DNA for the CDR3: TGTGCCAGCAGCGTAGGGCAGCCTAGCACAGATACGCAGTATTTT. Based on the CDR3 plus reference TRBV9 and TRBJ2-3, the full variable domain is DSGVTQTPKHLITATGQRVTLRCSPRSGDLSVYWYQQSLDQGLQFLIQYYNGEERAKGNILERFSAQQFPDLHSELNLSSLELGDSALYFCASSVGQPSTDTQYFGPGTRLTVL.

The rearrangement joins TRBV7-9 to TRBJ2-3, with unresolved D. Germline V lookup: CDR1 SEHNR, CDR2 FQNEAQ (reference sequence). The CDR3 spans 14 residues. Trimming removed 5 bases from V and 0 bases from J, with 9 bases in between. The CDR3 is CASSNHLSTDTQYF. CDR3 DNA: TGTGCCAGCAGCAATCACCTTAGCACAGATACGCAGTATTTT.

This rearrangement joins TRBV7-2 to TRBJ1-2; 7 bases agree with TRBD1. The CDR3 extends over 15 amino acids. The germline CDR1 and CDR2 sequences are SGHTA and FQGNSA. The trim removed 6 bases at V and 8 bases at J, leaving 15 bases unmatched. CDR3 residues: CASSRTGTDAIGYTF. The CDR3 region has the DNA TGTGCCAGCAGTCGTACCGGGACAGATGCGATCGGCTACACCTTC.

DNA for the CDR3: TGCAGCGCCTTGGACGGAAACAATGAGCAGTTCTTC. This translates into CSALDGNNEQFF. The V and J genes are TRBV29-1 and TRBJ2-1; D not certain. The CDR3 covers 12 residues. Between the trimmed V and J ends, which lost 7 bases and 5 bases, there was a span of 12 bases. Germline-derived CDR1 and CDR2 are SQVTM and ANQGSEA.

CDR3: CASSRQLQETQYF. CDR3 coding DNA: TGTGCCAGTAGTAGACAGCTACAAGAGACCCAGTACTTC. The V and J genes are TRBV19 and TRBJ2-5; tentative D call: TRBD1 (5 bases). The CDR3 has 13 residues. V lost 4 bases, J lost 2 bases, and 8 bases lay in between. Per the germline V gene, CDR1 is LNHDA and CDR2 is SQIVND (reference sequence).

J is TRBJ2-3 and V is TRBV4-2; 10 positions agree with TRBD2. Germline V lookup: CDR1 LGHNA, CDR2 YNFKEQ. The J segment lost 4 bases and the V segment lost 3 bases, leaving 4 bases of the junction unmatched. The CDR3 is 15 residues long. As DNA, the CDR3 is TGTGCCAGCAGCCAGGAGCGGGGGGGCCCAGATACGCAGTATTTT. It yields the protein CASSQERGGPDTQYF.

The rearrangement joins TRBV6-6 to TRBJ2-2; D unclear. Germline lookup yields CDR1 MNHNY and CDR2 SVGAGI (reference sequence). The CDR3 spans 16 residues. Trimming removed 0 bases at V and 0 bases at J, with 8 bases between. CDR3 residues: CASSYSRRTNTGELFF. CDR3 bases: TGTGCCAGCAGTTACTCAAGGCGGACGAACACCGGGGAGCTGTTTTTT.

The rearrangement uses TRBV2 and TRBJ2-7; 8 bases match TRBD2. The length of the CDR3 is 14 residues. V was pared by 2 bases and J by 5 bases, with 5 bases of the junction left unmatched. Germline CDR1 reads SNHLY; CDR2 reads FYNNEI. The CDR3 DNA reads TGTGCCAGCAGTGAACTGAGACTAGCGAACGAGCAGTACTTC. Its protein product is CASSELRLANEQYF.